This T cell receptor beta chain is from a study of T cell repertoires in cytomegalovirus infection. In the study overall: Based on public TCR beta signatures, there were indications of CMV infection and of a matching HLA type.

TCRdb redid the calling of the reads with MiXCR, one entry per CDR3 protein. The sample shows around 530,000 distinct CDR3 sequences, less than 30% of them seen only once. This clonotype was recorded at least ten times. Its cognate antigen is unknown. There are 15 residues in the CDR3. Trimming took 3 bases from V and 0 from J, leaving 9 bases between them. Germline-derived CDR1 and CDR2 are SGHTA and FQGNSA. Study outcomes and limitations: Identification of carriers of CMV plus the relevant HLA was performed using cumulative public TCR beta family frequency. CMV-specific HLA-C-restricted TCR beta clonotypes dominated the ex vivo response.

The chain carries TRBV7-2 and TRBJ2-1, with a tentative D call TRBD2 (6 bases). Specimen: PBMCs. The TCR sequence derives from a human donor in good health (CMV status not recorded). Some clones in this sample may be carry-over from other donors' samples. CDR3 coding DNA: TGTGCCAGCAGCTTGTCGGAGGGCTCCTACAATGAGCAGTTCTTC. Protein product: CASSLSEGSYNEQFF.